This T cell receptor beta chain stems from a study of blood T cells in healthy people across ages. Germline CDR1 is SGHVS and CDR2 is FNYEAQ. The CDR3 length is 18 residues. J gave up 6 bases and V 2 bases, and 14 bases lay outside the gene matches. Primed by a sample-barcoded 5' primer and a J-beta primer mix, a second PCR proceeded for about 6 to 12 cycles. TCRdb called the 5' RACE reads again in MiXCR, with one record for every CDR3 protein. This table has approximately 770,000 distinct CDR3 sequences, 58% appearing once. The sample holds a few counts of this clonotype. Source material: blood. The sequence was obtained from a man aged 25-40 years in good health. The chain joins TRBV7-6 to TRBJ2-7; 12 bases match TRBD1. CDR3 in amino acids: CASSLPTPGTGGEFEQYF. DNA for the CDR3: TGTGCCAGCAGCTTACCCACTCCCGGGACAGGGGGCGAATTCGAGCAGTACTTC.